This T cell receptor (beta chain) was captured by sequencing in a study of blood T cell repertoires in COVID-19. About the study: Collection of acute and convalescent COVID-19 samples took place in the United States, Italy and Spain. Sources were T cells, B-cell-depleted T cells, or PBMCs; the material itself was cDNA or gDNA.

This clone was seen a single time. Methods used by the authors: Estimated nucleated cell counts came from reference gene primer amplification. The method was immunoSEQ multiplex PCR; TCRdb's version includes in-frame clones alone and lacks a portion of them. V and J calls and clone size are as listed in that table; D and trimming were resolved from the DNA. Of around 95,000 clones in the sample, approximately 87% were seen once. V gave up 4 bases and J gave up 7 bases, with 10 bases separating them. Germline-derived CDR1 and CDR2 are LGHDT and YNNKEL (reference sequence). This CDR3 is 12 amino acids long.

The origin of this receptor is a human donor in a cohort sampled during active COVID-19. Sequenced material: peripheral blood. This chain connects TRBV3-1 (or the pseudogene TRBV3-2) to TRBJ1-1; unclear D gene. DNA for the CDR3: TGTGCCAGCAGCCGGAGTTTTGGTGAAGCTTTCTTT. Translated, it gives CASSRSFGEAFF.